This T cell receptor (beta chain) appears in the sequencing data of a study of blood T cell repertoires in COVID-19. The overall study: Spain, Italy and the United States supplied samples that represented acute and convalescent COVID-19.

V lost 2 bases to trimming and J lost 5 bases, with 15 bases between them. CDR3 size: 14 residues. Germline V gene data show CDR1 as GTSNPN and CDR2 as SVGIG (reference sequence). In its sample, this clone was seen once. In the original workflow: Amplification with reference gene primers provided the estimates of nucleated cell counts. Profiled with immunoSEQ multiplex PCR; TCRdb holds only in-frame clones, not every one. V, J and clone size reflect that table, while D and trimming were determined from the DNA. The sample lists 100,000 to 120,000 clones; about 90% were seen once. Material for sequencing was peripheral blood. The chain couples TRBV30 to TRBJ2-5, with D possibly being TRBD1 (6 bases). The receptor was isolated from a human donor in a cohort sampled during active COVID-19. The CDR3 sequence is CAWSMEGGWETQYF. The CDR3 nucleotides read TGTGCCTGGAGTATGGAAGGGGGATGGGAGACCCAGTACTTC.